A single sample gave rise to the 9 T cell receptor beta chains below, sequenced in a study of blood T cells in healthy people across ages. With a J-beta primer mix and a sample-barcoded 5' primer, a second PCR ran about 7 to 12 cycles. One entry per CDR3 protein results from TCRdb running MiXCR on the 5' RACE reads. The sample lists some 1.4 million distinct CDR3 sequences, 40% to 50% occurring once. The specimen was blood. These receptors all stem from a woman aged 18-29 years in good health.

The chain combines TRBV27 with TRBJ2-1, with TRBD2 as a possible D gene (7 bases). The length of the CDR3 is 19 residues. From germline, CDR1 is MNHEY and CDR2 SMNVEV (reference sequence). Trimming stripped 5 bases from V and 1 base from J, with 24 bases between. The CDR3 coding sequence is TGTGCCAGCAGTCCCGATGTGGGGGGGGGCCTGGGGTCCTACAATGAGCAGTTCTTC. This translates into CASSPDVGGGLGSYNEQFF.

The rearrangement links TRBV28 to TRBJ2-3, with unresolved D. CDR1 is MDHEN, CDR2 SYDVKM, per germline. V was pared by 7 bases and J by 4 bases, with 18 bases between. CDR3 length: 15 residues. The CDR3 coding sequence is TGTGCCAGCAACACAAGGCGGACCGCAGCAGATACGCAGTATTTT. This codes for CASNTRRTAADTQYF. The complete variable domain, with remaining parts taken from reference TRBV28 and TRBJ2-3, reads DVKVTQSSRYLVKRTGEKVFLECVQDMDHENMFWYRQDPGLGLRLIYFSYDVKMKEKGDIPEGYSVSREKKERFSLILESASTNQTSMYLCASNTRRTAADTQYFGPGTRLTVL.

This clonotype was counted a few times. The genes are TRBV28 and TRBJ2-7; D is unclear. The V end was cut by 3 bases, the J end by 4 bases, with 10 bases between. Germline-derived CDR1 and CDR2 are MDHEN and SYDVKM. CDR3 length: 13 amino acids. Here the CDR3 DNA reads TGTGCCAGCAGTTTGACACAGCCATACGAGCAGTACTTC. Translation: CASSLTQPYEQYF.

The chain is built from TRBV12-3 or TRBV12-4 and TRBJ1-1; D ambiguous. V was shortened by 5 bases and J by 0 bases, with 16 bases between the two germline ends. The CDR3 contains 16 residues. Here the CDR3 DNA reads TGTGCCAGCAGTCCCTCCCGGACGGTGATGAACACTGAAGCTTTCTTT. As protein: CASSPSRTVMNTEAFF.

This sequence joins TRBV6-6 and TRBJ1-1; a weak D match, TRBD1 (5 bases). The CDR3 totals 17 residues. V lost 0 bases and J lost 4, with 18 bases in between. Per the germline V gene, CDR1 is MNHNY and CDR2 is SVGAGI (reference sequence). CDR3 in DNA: TGTGCCAGCAGTTACTCACACCTGACAGTATCTGGCACTGAAGCTTTCTTT. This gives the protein CASSYSHLTVSGTEAFF.

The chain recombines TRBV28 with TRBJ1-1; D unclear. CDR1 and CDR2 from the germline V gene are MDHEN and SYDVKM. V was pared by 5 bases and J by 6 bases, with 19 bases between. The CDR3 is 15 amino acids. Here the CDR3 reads CASSLTGPGQAEAFF. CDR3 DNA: TGTGCCAGCAGTCTCACCGGTCCCGGCCAGGCTGAAGCTTTCTTT.

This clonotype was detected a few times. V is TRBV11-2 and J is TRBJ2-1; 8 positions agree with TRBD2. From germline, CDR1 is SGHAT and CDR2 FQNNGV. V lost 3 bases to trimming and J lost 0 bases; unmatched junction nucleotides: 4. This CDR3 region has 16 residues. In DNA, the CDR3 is TGTGCCAGCAGCTTTCTAGCGGGTCGCTCCTACAATGAGCAGTTCTTC. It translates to CASSFLAGRSYNEQFF. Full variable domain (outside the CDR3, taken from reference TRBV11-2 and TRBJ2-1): EAGVAQSPRYKIIEKRQSVAFWCNPISGHATLYWYQQILGQGPKLLIQFQNNGVVDDSQLPKDRFSAERLKGVDSTLKIQPAKLEDSAVYLCASSFLAGRSYNEQFFGPGTRLTVL.

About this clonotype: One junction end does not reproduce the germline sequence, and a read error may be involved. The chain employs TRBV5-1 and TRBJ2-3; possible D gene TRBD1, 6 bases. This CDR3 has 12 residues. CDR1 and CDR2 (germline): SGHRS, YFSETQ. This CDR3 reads CASSDPTGTQYF. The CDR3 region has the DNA TGCGCCAGCAGCGACCCGACAGGTACGCAGTATTTT. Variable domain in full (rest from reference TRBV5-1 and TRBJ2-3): KAGVTQTPRYLIKTRGQQVTLSCSPISGHRSVSWYQQTPGQGLQFLFEYFSETQRNKGNFPGRFSGRQFSNSRSEMNVSTLELGDSALYLCASSDPTGTQYFGPGTRLTVL.

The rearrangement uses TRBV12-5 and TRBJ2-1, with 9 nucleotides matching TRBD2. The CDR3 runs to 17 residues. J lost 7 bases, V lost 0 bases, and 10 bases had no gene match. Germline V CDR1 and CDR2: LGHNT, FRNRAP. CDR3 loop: CASGLVPGTSWYNEQFF. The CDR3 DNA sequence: TGTGCTAGTGGTTTGGTACCAGGGACTAGCTGGTATAATGAGCAGTTCTTC.